The source of this T cell receptor (beta chain) is a study of blood T cell repertoires in COVID-19. Across the whole study: Material from acute and convalescent COVID-19 was sourced from the United States, Italy and Spain. PBMCs, B-cell-depleted T cells, or T cells provided the cDNA or gDNA that made up the material.

Authors' methods: Nucleated cell counts were estimated from reference gene primer amplification. The assay was immunoSEQ multiplex PCR, and TCRdb's table has in-frame clones only and misses some. That table gives V, J and clone size, and the DNA gave D and trimming. The sample consists of some 390,000 clones, more than 85% of them appearing once. Germline V CDR1 and CDR2: MGHDK, SYGVNS. The CDR3 is made up of 16 amino acids. The V segment lost 9 bases and the J segment 5 bases; nucleotides outside the gene matches: 18. Material: peripheral blood. This TCR came from a human donor in a cohort sampled during active COVID-19. V and J are TRBV25-1 and TRBJ2-5, with 7 bases matching TRBD2. CDR3 DNA sequence: TGTGCCAGTTCCCTCGCGCCAAGGGAGGGTACGGAGACCCAGTACTTC. It is translated as CASSLAPREGTETQYF.